These T cell receptor beta chains were read from a single sample in a study of blood T cell repertoires in COVID-19. TCRdb's table, derived via immunoSEQ multiplex PCR, lists solely in-frame clones and lacks some. The data hold 430,000 or so clones, with about 88% observed a single time. Material for sequencing was PBMCs or T cells enriched from blood (not recorded which). These TCRs come from a woman between 18 and 29 years old who had been exposed to COVID-19. The CDR3 runs from the conserved cysteine through the conserved F or W. Each record gives: D gene, V gene, J gene, clone size, CDR3 length, CDR3 DNA, CDR3 protein. A D gene is named only where the DNA matches it firmly. Rows may omit the clone size; those that give it use once, few, many or a size class.

.	TRBV6-5	TRBJ1-5	.	13	TGTGCCAGCACGGCAGGCGCGGGGCAGCCCCAGCATTTT	CASTAGAGQPQHF
.	TRBV14	TRBJ1-6	.	16	TGTGCCAGCAGCCAAAGTCCAGGGCCTCAGTATTCACCCCTCCACTTT	CASSQSPGPQYSPLHF
.	TRBV6-5	TRBJ1-2	.	15	TGTGCCAGCAGGCCTAGCAGGGGATCTAACTATGGCTACACCTTC	CASRPSRGSNYGYTF
.	TRBV7-9	TRBJ2-1	.	14	TGTGCCAGCAGCTCCTTTTCGCCGGAGAATGAGCAGTTCTTC	CASSSFSPENEQFF
TRBD2	TRBV2	TRBJ2-7	once	19	TGTGCCAGCAGTGAACGACTAGCGGGAGGGCTGAAGGGCACCTACGAGCAGTACTTC	CASSERLAGGLKGTYEQYF
.	TRBV30	TRBJ1-6	.	12	TGTGCCTGGAGATGGGGCGCGGAACTCCTCCACTTT	CAWRWGAELLHF
.	TRBV15	TRBJ1-2	.	12	TGTGCCACCAGCAGAGATAGGGGCGGCTACACCTTC	CATSRDRGGYTF
TRBD2	TRBV27	TRBJ2-7	.	14	TGTGCCAGCTCCCTAGCGGGAGTGGCATACGAGCAGTACTTC	CASSLAGVAYEQYF
TRBD2	TRBV6-1	TRBJ2-3	once	16	TGTGCCAGCAGTGTGGGGCTAGCGGGAGGCACAGATACGCAGTATTTT	CASSVGLAGGTDTQYF
.	TRBV27	TRBJ1-5	.	13	TGTGCCAGCAGTTTATATCAGCGTCAGCCCCAGCATTTT	CASSLYQRQPQHF
.	TRBV2	TRBJ1-2	.	18	TGTGCCAGCAGATGGGAACGTGGCAGCGGCAGGGGAGGGGTTGGCTACACCTTC	CASRWERGSGRGGVGYTF
TRBD2	TRBV19	TRBJ2-2	.	18	TGTGCCAGTAGTCTAAATGGGGGGGACTATACCAACACCGGGGAGCTGTTTTTT	CASSLNGGDYTNTGELFF
.	TRBV5-1	TRBJ2-1	.	16	TGCGCCAGCAGCTTGGGGACTATCGTAAGGGTAAATGAGCAGTTCTTC	CASSLGTIVRVNEQFF
.	TRBV3-1/TRBV3-2	TRBJ2-7	once	14	TGTGCCAGCAGCCAAGGTGCGATTTCCTACGAGCAGTACTTC	CASSQGAISYEQYF
.	TRBV13	TRBJ2-1	.	15	TGTGCCAGCAGCCGCGGGACTTTCTCCTACAATGAGCAGTTCTTC	CASSRGTFSYNEQFF
.	TRBV16	TRBJ1-5	.	13	TGTGCCAGCAGCCAAAACCCTCCAGGGCCCCAGCATTTT	CASSQNPPGPQHF
.	TRBV5-1	TRBJ2-5	.	14	TGCGCCAGCAGCTTGACAGACCCCCAAGAGACCCAGTACTTC	CASSLTDPQETQYF
TRBD2	TRBV5-4	TRBJ2-1	.	14	TGTGCCAGCAGCGACACTAGCGGGAGAAATGAGCAGTTCTTC	CASSDTSGRNEQFF
.	TRBV28	TRBJ2-6	.	19	TGTGCCAGCAGTTCGCCTACCTCGGGACTGGTCTCTGGGGCCAACGTCCTGACTTTC	CASSSPTSGLVSGANVLTF
.	TRBV30	TRBJ1-5	.	14	TGTGCCTGGAGTGTCGAACAGGGTGGTCAGCCCCAGCATTTT	CAWSVEQGGQPQHF
TRBD2	TRBV10-1	TRBJ2-1	.	19	TGCGCCAGCAGTGAATCCGGGACTAGCGGGGGATGGATCTACAATGAGCAGTTCTTC	CASSESGTSGGWIYNEQFF
.	TRBV14	TRBJ1-1	.	13	TGTGCCAGCAGCCTAATAGACGGGGCTGAAGCTTTCTTT	CASSLIDGAEAFF
.	TRBV2	TRBJ1-5	.	15	TGTGCCAGCAGTGAAGGGGCGCTTCCAAATCAGCCCCAGCATTTT	CASSEGALPNQPQHF
TRBD1	TRBV27	TRBJ2-7	.	14	TGTGCCAGCAGTTTTATGGGACAGGCCTACGAGCAGTACTTC	CASSFMGQAYEQYF
.	TRBV27	TRBJ1-2	once	16	TGTGCCAGCAGTCCCACAACCGGGGGGTATCGGTATGGCTACACCTTC	CASSPTTGGYRYGYTF
TRBD1	TRBV3-1/TRBV3-2	TRBJ1-6	few	15	TGTGCCAGCAGACTCCAGGGGGACTCGTATTCACCCCTCCACTTT	CASRLQGDSYSPLHF
.	TRBV28	TRBJ1-5	.	18	TGTGCCAGCAGTATCCCGGGAGGAAGGGTAGGAAGCAATCAGCCCCAGCATTTT	CASSIPGGRVGSNQPQHF
.	TRBV4-1	TRBJ1-2	.	14	TGCGCCAGCAGCCGACAGCCTAGGAACTATGGCTACACCTTC	CASSRQPRNYGYTF
.	TRBV5-6	TRBJ2-4	.	14	TGTGCCAGCAGCTTGCAGGGGCGCATCGACATTCAGTACTTC	CASSLQGRIDIQYF
.	TRBV4-3	TRBJ2-1	.	13	TGCGCCAGCAGCCAGGGGGGAAACAATGAGCAGTTCTTC	CASSQGGNNEQFF
.	TRBV23-1	TRBJ2-7	.	15	TGCGCCAGCAGTCCGCAAGCACAGGTCTCCTACGAGCAGTACTTC	CASSPQAQVSYEQYF
.	TRBV7-2	TRBJ2-7	.	15	TGTGCCAGCAGCTTAGAAGCAGGGCTCTCCTACGAGCAGTACTTC	CASSLEAGLSYEQYF
TRBD2	TRBV29-1	TRBJ2-1	.	15	TGCAGCGTTGGGGGCGGGAGGACTGCCTACAATGAGCAGTTCTTC	CSVGGGRTAYNEQFF
.	TRBV18	TRBJ1-4	.	14	TGTGCCAGCTCCCAATACGGGGGAACTGAAAAACTGTTTTTT	CASSQYGGTEKLFF
TRBD1	TRBV6-5	TRBJ2-1	.	14	TGTGCCAGCAGTTTTCGACAGGGTAGGGATGAGCAGTTCTTC	CASSFRQGRDEQFF
.	TRBV14	TRBJ2-1	.	13	TGTGCCAGCAGCCAACGGGGTAACAATGAGCAGTTCTTC	CASSQRGNNEQFF
.	TRBV4-1	TRBJ1-5	.	14	TGCGCCAGCAGCCCGGACAGAAGCAATCAGCCCCAGCATTTT	CASSPDRSNQPQHF
.	TRBV28	TRBJ2-3	.	13	TGTGCCAGCAGTATCCCTAGCACAGATACGCAGTATTTT	CASSIPSTDTQYF
.	TRBV7-8	TRBJ2-7	few	14	TGTGCCAGCAGCTTTGGAGCCGGTACCTACGAGCAGTACTTC	CASSFGAGTYEQYF
.	TRBV19	TRBJ1-1	.	13	TGTGCCAGTAACCGGGTGGCGAACACTGAAGCTTTCTTT	CASNRVANTEAFF
TRBD1	TRBV24-1	TRBJ2-4	once	16	TGTGCCACCAGTGATGCGGACAGGGGAGCCAAAAACATTCAGTACTTC	CATSDADRGAKNIQYF
TRBD2	TRBV6-2/TRBV6-3	TRBJ2-3	.	15	TGTGCCAGCAGTCGGACTAGCGGGGTCACAGATACGCAGTATTTT	CASSRTSGVTDTQYF
.	TRBV9	TRBJ2-7	.	15	TGTGCCAGCAGCGTAGATGACTCACTCTTGGACGAGCAGTACTTC	CASSVDDSLLDEQYF
TRBD1	TRBV27	TRBJ1-6	.	16	TGTGCCAGCAGTTTTGTGGGACAGTCCGTTAATTCACCCCTCCACTTT	CASSFVGQSVNSPLHF
TRBD2	TRBV24-1	TRBJ2-1	.	16	TGTGCCACCAGTGACCAAACTAGCGGCTCCTACAATGAGCAGTTCTTC	CATSDQTSGSYNEQFF
.	TRBV5-1	TRBJ1-1	.	15	TGCGCCAGCAGCTTGGCCCCCGGGGATAACACTGAAGCTTTCTTT	CASSLAPGDNTEAFF
.	TRBV6-5	TRBJ1-6	few	15	TGTGCCAGCAGTCGAGGGGGAAGGTATAATTCACCCCTCCACTTT	CASSRGGRYNSPLHF
TRBD2	TRBV5-6	TRBJ2-1	once	14	TGTGCCAGCAGCTTTCCTAGCGGATACAATGAGCAGTTCTTC	CASSFPSGYNEQFF
TRBD2	TRBV28	TRBJ2-5	.	16	TGTGCCAGCAGCTTAGGTCCCGGGAGGGCCTCCGAGACCCAGTACTTC	CASSLGPGRASETQYF
.	TRBV14	TRBJ1-1	.	11	TGTGCCAGCAGCCTAAACACTGAAGCTTTCTTT	CASSLNTEAFF
.	TRBV11-2	TRBJ2-2	.	13	TGTGCCAGCAGCCCCCGGGACTCCGGGGAGCTGTTTTTT	CASSPRDSGELFF
.	TRBV7-2	TRBJ2-7	.	15	TGTGCCAGCAGCTTGGCGGACAGTTTGGCCTACGAGCAGTACTTC	CASSLADSLAYEQYF